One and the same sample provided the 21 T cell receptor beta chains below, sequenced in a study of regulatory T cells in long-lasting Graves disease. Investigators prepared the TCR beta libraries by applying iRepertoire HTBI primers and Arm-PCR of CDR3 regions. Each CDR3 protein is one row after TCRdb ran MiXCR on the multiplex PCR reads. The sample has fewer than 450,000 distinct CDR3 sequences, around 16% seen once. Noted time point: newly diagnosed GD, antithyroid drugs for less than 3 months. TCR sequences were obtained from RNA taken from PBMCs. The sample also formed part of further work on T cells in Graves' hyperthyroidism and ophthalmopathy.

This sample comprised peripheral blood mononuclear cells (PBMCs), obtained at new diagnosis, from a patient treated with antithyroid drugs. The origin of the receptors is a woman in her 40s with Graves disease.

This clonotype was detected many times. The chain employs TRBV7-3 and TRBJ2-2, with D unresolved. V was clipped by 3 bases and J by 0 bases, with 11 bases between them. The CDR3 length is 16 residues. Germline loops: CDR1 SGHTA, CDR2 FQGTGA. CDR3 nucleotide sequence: TGTGCCAGCAGCTTTTTCGGACCAACGAACACCGGGGAGCTGTTTTTT. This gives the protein CASSFFGPTNTGELFF.

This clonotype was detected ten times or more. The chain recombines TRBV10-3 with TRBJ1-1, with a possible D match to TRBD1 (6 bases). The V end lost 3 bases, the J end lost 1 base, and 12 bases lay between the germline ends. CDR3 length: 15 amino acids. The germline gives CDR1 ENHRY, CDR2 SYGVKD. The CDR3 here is CAISDGGRQNTEAFF. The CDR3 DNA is TGTGCCATCAGTGACGGGGGCAGGCAGAACACTGAAGCTTTCTTT.

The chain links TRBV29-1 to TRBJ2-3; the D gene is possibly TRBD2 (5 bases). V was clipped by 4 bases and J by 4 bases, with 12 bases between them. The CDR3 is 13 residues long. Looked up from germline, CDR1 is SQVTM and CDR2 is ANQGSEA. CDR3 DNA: TGCAGCGTTGTTCGGGGTAGGGCAGATACGCAGTATTTT. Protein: CSVVRGRADTQYF.

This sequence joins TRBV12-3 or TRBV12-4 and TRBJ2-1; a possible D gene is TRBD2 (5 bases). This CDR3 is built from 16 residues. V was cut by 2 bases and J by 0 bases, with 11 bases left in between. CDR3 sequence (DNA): TGTGCCAGCAGTTTATTGGGGAGCGGCTCCTACAATGAGCAGTTCTTC. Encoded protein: CASSLLGSGSYNEQFF.

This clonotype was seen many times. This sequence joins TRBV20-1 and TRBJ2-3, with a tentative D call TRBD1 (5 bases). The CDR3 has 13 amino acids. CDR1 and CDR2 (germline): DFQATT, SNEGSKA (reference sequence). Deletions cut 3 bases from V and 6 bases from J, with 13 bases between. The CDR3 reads CSASGEYRDTQYF. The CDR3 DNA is TGCAGTGCTAGCGGCGAATACAGGGATACGCAGTATTTT.

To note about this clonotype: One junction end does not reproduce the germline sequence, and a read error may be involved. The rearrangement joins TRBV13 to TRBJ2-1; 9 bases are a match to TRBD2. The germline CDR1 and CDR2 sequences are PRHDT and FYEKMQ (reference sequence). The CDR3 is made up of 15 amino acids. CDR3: CASSPIAGVGNEQFF. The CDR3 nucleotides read TGTGCCAGCAGCCCCATAGCGGGAGTAGGCAATGAACAGTTCTTC.

The CDR3 protein is CASSSGDRTNTGELFF. CDR3 DNA: TGCGCCAGCAGCTCAGGGGACAGAACGAACACCGGGGAGCTGTTTTTT. The V call is TRBV5-1, the J call TRBJ2-2; 7 positions match TRBD1. Germline V CDR1 and CDR2: SGHRS, YFSETQ. The CDR3 spans 16 residues. The junction had 5 bases not matched to a gene; V was cut back by 3 bases and J by 0 bases.

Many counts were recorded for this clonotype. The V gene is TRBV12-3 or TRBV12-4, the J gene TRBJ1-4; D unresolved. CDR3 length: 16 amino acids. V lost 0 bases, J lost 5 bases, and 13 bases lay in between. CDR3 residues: CASSLARRERNEKLFF. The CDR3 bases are TGTGCCAGCAGTTTAGCGCGAAGGGAGAGGAATGAAAAACTGTTTTTT.

The CDR3 reads CSARDRVRTEAFF. The CDR3 nucleotides are TGCAGTGCTAGGGACAGGGTACGGACTGAAGCTTTCTTT. The chain is built from TRBV20-1 and TRBJ1-1, with TRBD1 matching over 8 bases. The germline V gene encodes CDR1 DFQATT and CDR2 SNEGSKA (reference sequence). V dropped 3 bases and J dropped 5; count of bases not matched to a gene: 5. The length of the CDR3 is 13 residues.

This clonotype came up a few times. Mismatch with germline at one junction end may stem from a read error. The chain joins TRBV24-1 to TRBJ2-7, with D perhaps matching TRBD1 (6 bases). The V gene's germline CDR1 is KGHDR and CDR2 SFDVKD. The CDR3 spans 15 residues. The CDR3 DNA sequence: TGTGCCACCAGTTCTGGGACACCTTTAGGGTACGAGCAGCACTTC. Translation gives CATSSGTPLGYEQHF.

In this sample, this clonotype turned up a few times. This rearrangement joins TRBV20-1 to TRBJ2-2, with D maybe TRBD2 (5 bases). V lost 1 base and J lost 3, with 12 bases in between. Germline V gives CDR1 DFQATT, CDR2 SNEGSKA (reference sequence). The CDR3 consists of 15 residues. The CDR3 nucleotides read TGCAGTGCTAGAGCCGGGGTGGCGGACACCGGGGAGCTGTTTTTT. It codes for CSARAGVADTGELFF.

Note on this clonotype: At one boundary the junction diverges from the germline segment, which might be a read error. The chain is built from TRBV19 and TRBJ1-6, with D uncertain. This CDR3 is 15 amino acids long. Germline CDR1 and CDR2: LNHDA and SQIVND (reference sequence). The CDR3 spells CASNPQNSYSSPLHF. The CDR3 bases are TGTGCCAGTAATCCTCAGAACTCCTATAGTTCACCCCTCCACTTT.

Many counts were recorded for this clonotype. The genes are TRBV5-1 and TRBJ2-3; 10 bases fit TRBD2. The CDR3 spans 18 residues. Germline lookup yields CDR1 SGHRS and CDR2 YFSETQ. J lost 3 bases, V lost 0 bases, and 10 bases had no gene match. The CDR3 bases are TGCGCCAGCAGCTTGGAACTAGCGGGGCCCACCCGGACAGATACGCAGTATTTT. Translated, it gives CASSLELAGPTRTDTQYF.

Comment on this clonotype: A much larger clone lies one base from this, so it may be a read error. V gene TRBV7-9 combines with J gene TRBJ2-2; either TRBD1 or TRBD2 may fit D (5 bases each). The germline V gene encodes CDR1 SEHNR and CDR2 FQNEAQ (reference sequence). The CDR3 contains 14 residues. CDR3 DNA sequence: TGTGCCAGCAGCGCCGACAGTTTCACCGGGGAGCTGTCTTTT. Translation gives CASSADSFTGELSF.

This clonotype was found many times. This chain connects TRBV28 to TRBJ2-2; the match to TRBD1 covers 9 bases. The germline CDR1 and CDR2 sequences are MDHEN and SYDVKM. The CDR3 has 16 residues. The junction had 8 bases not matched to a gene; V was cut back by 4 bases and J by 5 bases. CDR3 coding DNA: TGTGCCAGCAGTTCAACAGGGGGCGCATATACCGGGGAGCTGTTTTTT. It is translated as CASSSTGGAYTGELFF.

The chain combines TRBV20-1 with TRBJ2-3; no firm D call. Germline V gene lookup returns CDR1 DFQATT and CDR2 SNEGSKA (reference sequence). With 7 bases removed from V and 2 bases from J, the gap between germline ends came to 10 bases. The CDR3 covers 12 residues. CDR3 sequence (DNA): TGCAGTGGAGCAGAGAACACAGATACGCAGTATTTT. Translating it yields CSGAENTDTQYF.

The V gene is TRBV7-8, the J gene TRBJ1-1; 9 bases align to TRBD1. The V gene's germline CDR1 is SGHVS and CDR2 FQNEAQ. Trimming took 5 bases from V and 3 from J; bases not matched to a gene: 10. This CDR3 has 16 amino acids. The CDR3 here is CASSPRTGARDTEAFF. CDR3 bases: TGTGCCAGCAGCCCAAGGACAGGGGCAAGGGACACTGAAGCTTTCTTT.

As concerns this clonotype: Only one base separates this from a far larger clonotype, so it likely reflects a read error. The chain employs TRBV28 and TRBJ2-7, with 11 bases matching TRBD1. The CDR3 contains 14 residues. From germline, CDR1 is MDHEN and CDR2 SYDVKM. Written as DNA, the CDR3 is TGTGCCAGCAGTGAATCGGACAGGGGGCTCGAGCGGTACTTC. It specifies CASSESDRGLERYF.

In DNA form, the CDR3 reads TGTGCCAGCAGTTTATGGCGTACAGGGGGCGCCGGAGATACGCAGTATTTT. Its translation is CASSLWRTGGAGDTQYF. This chain uses TRBV12-3 or TRBV12-4 with TRBJ2-3, with TRBD1 matching over 9 bases. The CDR3 has 17 amino acids. With V trimmed by 2 bases and J by 5 bases, 11 bases remained unmatched.

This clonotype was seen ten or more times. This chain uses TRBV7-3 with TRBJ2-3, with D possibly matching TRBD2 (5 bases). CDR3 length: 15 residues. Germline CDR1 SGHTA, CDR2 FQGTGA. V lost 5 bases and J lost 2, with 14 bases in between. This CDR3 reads CASSPEGFDTDTQYF. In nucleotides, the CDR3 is TGTGCCAGCAGCCCCGAGGGCTTTGACACAGATACGCAGTATTTT.

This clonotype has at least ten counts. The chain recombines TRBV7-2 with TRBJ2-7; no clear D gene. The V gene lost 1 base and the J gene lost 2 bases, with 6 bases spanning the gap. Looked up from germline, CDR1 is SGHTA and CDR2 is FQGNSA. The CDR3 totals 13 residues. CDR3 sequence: CASSLGWAYEQYF. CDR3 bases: TGTGCCAGCAGCTTAGGTTGGGCCTACGAGCAGTACTTC.